One and the same sample provided the 9 T cell receptor beta chains below, sequenced in a study of T cells in women clearing cervical HPV infection. Using immunoSEQ multiplex PCR, the repertoire was profiled, and TCRdb retains in-frame clones only, with some absent. This table holds some 24,000 clones. Sample: blood buffy coat. The receptors were sampled from a woman between 18 and 75 years old with a cervical HPV16 infection that either progressed to CIN3+ or cleared (not recorded which).

Turning to this clone: The CDR3 end falls 3 residues outside the read, so it is completed with the germline J gene. The chain joins TRBV7-3 to TRBJ2-3; TRBD2 aligns across 12 bases. The germline gives CDR1 SGHTA, CDR2 FQGTGA. The CDR3 consists of 14 residues. Trimming cost V 4 bases and J 8 bases; bases outside gene matches: 4. The CDR3 bases that were read are TGTGCCAGCAGCTCTAGCGGGGGGGCCGCTACG. Residues: CASSSSGGAAT. The entire CDR3 protein is CASSSSGGAATQYF.

Comments on this clone: Read sequence stops 3 residues before the CDR3 end, and the germline J gene provides the missing end. This chain joins TRBV18 and TRBJ1-5, with 11 bases fitting TRBD1. V shed 6 bases and J 6 bases; nucleotides not matched to a gene: 4. The germline CDR1 and CDR2 sequences are KGHSH and LQKENI. The CDR3 runs 14 residues. The covered CDR3 bases are TGTGCCAGCTCTCTCGGACAGGGGGCTCAGCCC. Residues: CASSLGQGAQP. The whole CDR3 protein is CASSLGQGAQPQHF.

As for this clone: The read falls 3 residues short of the CDR3 end, and the missing part is taken from the germline J gene. The chain links TRBV6-2 or TRBV6-3 to TRBJ1-1, with D uncertain. Germline assignment: CDR1 MNHEY and CDR2 SVGEGT. Trimming removed 2 bases at V and 0 bases at J, with 10 bases between. This CDR3 is built from 15 residues. Partial CDR3 DNA: TGTGCCAGCAGTTACCCAGGCGGGGTGAACACTGAA. This codes for CASSYPGGVNTE. The entire CDR3 is CASSYPGGVNTEAFF.

Points on this clone: The junction departs from the called germline gene at one end, perhaps through a read error. Coverage ceases 3 residues before the CDR3 finishes, and the germline J gene fills in the end. The chain couples TRBV2 to TRBJ2-1; TRBD1 aligns across 8 bases. Looked up from germline, CDR1 is SNHLY and CDR2 is FYNNEI. The CDR3 loop spans 16 amino acids. CDR3 DNA (partial): TGTGCCAGCAGTAAAGCGGCGGACAGGGCCAACAATGAG. It specifies CASSKAADRANNE. In full, the CDR3 is CASSKAADRANNEQFF.

CDR3 DNA (partial): TGCAGCGTTGAAAAGCGGGGGGGCGTTCGGGAGACG. Residues: CSVEKRGGVRET. The entire CDR3 protein reads CSVEKRGGVRETQYF. The chain combines TRBV29-1 with TRBJ2-3; 10 bases are a match to TRBD2. The read ends 3 residues shy of where the CDR3 ends; the end is completed using the germline J gene. The germline gives CDR1 SQVTM, CDR2 ANQGSEA. CDR3 size: 15 residues.

The CDR3 region is CASSISHNRQPQHF. CDR3 DNA, as far as it was read: TGTGCCAGTAGTATATCCCACAATCGTCAGCCC. V is TRBV19 and J is TRBJ1-5; D not certain. The CDR3 end lies 3 residues beyond the end of the read and is filled in from the germline J gene. Germline loops: CDR1 LNHDA, CDR2 SQIVND (reference sequence). V lost 2 bases to trimming and J lost 6 bases, with 11 bases between them. CDR3 length: 14 residues.

Note on this clone: The DNA ends 3 residues before the CDR3 does, and the rest of the CDR3 is filled in from the germline J gene. The chain carries TRBV5-1 and TRBJ2-5; D is possibly TRBD2 (5 bases). The germline gives CDR1 SGHRS, CDR2 YFSETQ. The CDR3 consists of 14 residues. Deletions cut 3 bases from V and 3 bases from J, with 12 bases between. The CDR3 here is CASSWRVPEETQYF. CDR3 DNA, as far as it was read: TGCGCCAGCAGCTGGCGGGTTCCAGAAGAGACC.

A note on this clone: At one boundary the junction diverges from the germline segment, which might be a read error. The read ends 3 residues shy of where the CDR3 ends; the end is completed using the germline J gene. This CDR3 is also generated by other DNA sequences in the sample. V usage is TRBV12-5 and J usage is TRBJ2-4; possibly TRBD1 or TRBD2 for D (5 bases each). Germline CDR1 LGHNT, CDR2 FRNRAP. The CDR3 contains 15 residues. Partial CDR3 DNA: TGTGCTAGTGGTCTGGTGGGGCAGGGAGAAAACATT. Its translation is CASGLVGQGENI. The entire CDR3 reads CASGLVGQGENIQYF.

This chain's CDR3 is CASRPTDRVTEKLFF. Incomplete CDR3 DNA: TGTGCCAGTAGACCGACCGACAGGGTTACCGAAAAA. The chain is built from TRBV19 and TRBJ1-4; 7 nucleotides line up with TRBD1. The observed sequence ends 3 residues before the CDR3 terminus, with the missing tail filled in from the germline J gene. In germline, CDR1 is LNHDA, CDR2 SQIVND (reference sequence). With V trimmed by 6 bases and J by 8 bases, 12 bases remained unmatched. The CDR3 consists of 15 residues.